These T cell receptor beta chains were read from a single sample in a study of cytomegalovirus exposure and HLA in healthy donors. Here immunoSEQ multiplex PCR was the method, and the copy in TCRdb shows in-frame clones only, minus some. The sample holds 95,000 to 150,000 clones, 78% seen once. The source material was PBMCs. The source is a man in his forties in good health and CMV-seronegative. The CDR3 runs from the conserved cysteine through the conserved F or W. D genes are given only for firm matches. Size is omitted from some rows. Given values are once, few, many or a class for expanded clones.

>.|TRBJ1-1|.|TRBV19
TGTGCCAGTAACGAGGGAATGACTGAAGCTTTCTTT
CASNEGMTEAFF
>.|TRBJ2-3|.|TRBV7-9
TGTGCCAGCAGCTTAGAGTTACGAGCTACGCAGTATTTT
CASSLELRATQYF
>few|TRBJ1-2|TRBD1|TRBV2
TGTGCCAGCAGTGAGAGACAGGGCCCGCATGGCTACACCTTC
CASSERQGPHGYTF
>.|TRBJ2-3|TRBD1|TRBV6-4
TGTGCCAGCAGCTTACAGACAGGGGGCGCAGATACGCAGTATTTT
CASSLQTGGADTQYF
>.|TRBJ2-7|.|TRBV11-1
TGTGCCAGCAGCTCCTCGGGACATTGGTACGAGCAGTACTTC
CASSSSGHWYEQYF
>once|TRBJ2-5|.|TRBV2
TGTGCCAGCGTAATCCCAGTGGAGCAAGAGACCCAGTACTTC
CASVIPVEQETQYF
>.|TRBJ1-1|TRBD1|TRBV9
TGTGCCAGCAGCGAGGGACAGGGTCAAACTCAAGCTTTCTTT
CASSEGQGQTQAFF
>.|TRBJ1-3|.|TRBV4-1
TGCGCCAGCAGCCAAGGGACAGAACGAAACACCATATATTTT
CASSQGTERNTIYF
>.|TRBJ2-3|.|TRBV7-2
TGTGCCAGCAGCTATGCAGGGTTGGGGGCCACAGATACGCAGTATTTT
CASSYAGLGATDTQYF
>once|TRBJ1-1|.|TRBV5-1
TGCGCCAGCAGCTTTCAGGGGTGGAACACTGAAGCTTTCTTT
CASSFQGWNTEAFF
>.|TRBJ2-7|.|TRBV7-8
TGTGCCAGCAGCTTAAGGTCAGGGCGCGAGCAGTACTTC
CASSLRSGREQYF
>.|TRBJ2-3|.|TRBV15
TGTGCCACCAGCCCATTGGGGAGAACACACACAGATACGCAGTATTTT
CATSPLGRTHTDTQYF
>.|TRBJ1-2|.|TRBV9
TGTGCCAGCAGCGTAGGGGCAAACTATGGCTACACCTTC
CASSVGANYGYTF
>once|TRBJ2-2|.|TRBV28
TGTGCCAGCAGTTTATTAAGGGAGCTGTTTTTT
CASSLLRELFF
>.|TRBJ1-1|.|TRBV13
TGTGCCAGCGGGAGGGTGAACACTGAAGCTTTCTTT
CASGRVNTEAFF
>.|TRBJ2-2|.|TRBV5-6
TGTGCCAGCAGCTTGGGGCAGTACACCGGGGAGCTGTTTTTT
CASSLGQYTGELFF
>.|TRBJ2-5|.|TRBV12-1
TGTGCCAGCAGGGGGACTAGCGGGGGCCAAGAGACCCAGTACTTC
CASRGTSGGQETQYF
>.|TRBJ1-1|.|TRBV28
TGTGCCAGCAGTTTACCTCTTCAGGGGCTTGCTTTCTTT
CASSLPLQGLAFF
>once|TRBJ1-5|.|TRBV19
TGTGCCAGTAGTGCGACATTCGGGGGACGGCAGCCCCAGCATTTT
CASSATFGGRQPQHF
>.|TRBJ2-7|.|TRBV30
TGTGCCTGGCTGTCCGGCTACGAGCAGTACTTC
CAWLSGYEQYF
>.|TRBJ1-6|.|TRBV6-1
TGTGCCAGCAGTGAGATTGGGGGGTTGGGATATAATTCACCCCTCCACTTT
CASSEIGGLGYNSPLHF
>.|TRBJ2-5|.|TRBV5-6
TGTGCCAGCAGTTTCCTCGGACCGGGTAGGGGAGAGACCCAGTACTTC
CASSFLGPGRGETQYF
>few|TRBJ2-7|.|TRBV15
TGTGCCACCAGCAGAGATCGGTCAGGGTCGTACGAGCAGTACTTC
CATSRDRSGSYEQYF
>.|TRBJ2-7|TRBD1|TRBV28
TGTGCCAGCACGTACCGGGACAGGGAGGTCGACGAGCAGTACTTC
CASTYRDREVDEQYF
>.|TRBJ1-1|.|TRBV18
TGTGCCAGCTCACCACAATTAACAGGGAAAATCGGTTCTGAAGCTTTCTTT
CASSPQLTGKIGSEAFF
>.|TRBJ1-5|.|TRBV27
TGTGCCAGCAGTAATAGGGAGGATCAGCCCCAGCATTTT
CASSNREDQPQHF
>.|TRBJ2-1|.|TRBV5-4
TGTGCCAGCAGCTTGACTCCTAGCTCCTACAATGAGCAGTTCTTC
CASSLTPSSYNEQFF
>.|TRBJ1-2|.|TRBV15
TGTGCCACCAGCAGAGGAACAGGGTTGGGCTACACCTTC
CATSRGTGLGYTF
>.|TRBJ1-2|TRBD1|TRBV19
TGTGCCAGTAGTTCTACAGGGGAAACCTATGGCTACACCTTC
CASSSTGETYGYTF
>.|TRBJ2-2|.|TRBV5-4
TGTGCCAGCAGCCTCAGGAGGATGGACACCGGGGAGCTGTTTTTT
CASSLRRMDTGELFF
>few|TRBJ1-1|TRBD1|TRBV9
TGTGCCAGCAGCCCGGCGGCCAGGGGGCTTGGTGAAGCTTTCTTT
CASSPAARGLGEAFF
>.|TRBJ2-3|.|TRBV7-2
TGTGCCAGCAGCTTAGGTGTCATCCCAGATACGCAGTATTTT
CASSLGVIPDTQYF
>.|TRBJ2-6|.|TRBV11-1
TGTGCCAGCAGCTTCGACAGGGCCAACGTCCTGACTTTC
CASSFDRANVLTF
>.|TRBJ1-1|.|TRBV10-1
TGCGCCAGCATTCGGCCAATTTGGGACACGGACACTGAAGCTTTCTTT
CASIRPIWDTDTEAFF
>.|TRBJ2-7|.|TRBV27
TGTGCCAGCAGTTTACAGGGGGGCCCCTACGAGCAGTACTTC
CASSLQGGPYEQYF
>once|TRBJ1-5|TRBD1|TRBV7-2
TGTGCCAGCAGTCGACAGGGCTCCAATCAGCCCCAGCATTTT
CASSRQGSNQPQHF
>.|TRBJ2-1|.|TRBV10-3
TGTGCCATCCGGGGGAAGTACAATGAGCAGTTCTTC
CAIRGKYNEQFF
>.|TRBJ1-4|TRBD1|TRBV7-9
TGTTCCAGCAGCCCGGGACAGGCGCAGGCAACTAATGAAAAACTGTTTTTT
CSSSPGQAQATNEKLFF
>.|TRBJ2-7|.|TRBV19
TGTGCCAGTAGCACTACAGGAACCTACGAGCAGTACTTC
CASSTTGTYEQYF
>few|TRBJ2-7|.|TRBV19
TGTGCCAGTAGTTGGGGGCCGACCTACGAGCAGTACTTC
CASSWGPTYEQYF
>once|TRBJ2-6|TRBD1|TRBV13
TGTGCCAGCAGCTTTTCCGGGACAGGGGGGGCTGGGGCCAACGTCCTGACTTTC
CASSFSGTGGAGANVLTF
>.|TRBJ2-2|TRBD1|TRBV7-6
TGTGCCAGCAGCTTAAGACAGGGGGCCGCTGGGGAGCTGTTTTTT
CASSLRQGAAGELFF
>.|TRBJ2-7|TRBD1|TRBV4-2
TGTGCCAGCAGCACAGGACAGGGGGTCGTCTACGAGCAGTACTTC
CASSTGQGVVYEQYF
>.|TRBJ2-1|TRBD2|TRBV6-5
TGTGCCAGCAGTTCCACAAGCGGGGGCTCCTACAATGAGCAGTTCTTC
CASSSTSGGSYNEQFF
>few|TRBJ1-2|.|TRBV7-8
TGTGCCAGCAGCTTACGCGGCAGAGAAGAGGAGGGCTACACCTTC
CASSLRGREEEGYTF
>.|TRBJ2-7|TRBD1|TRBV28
TGTGCCAGCACCCAACAGGGGGCAGCGTCCGAGCAGTACTTC
CASTQQGAASEQYF
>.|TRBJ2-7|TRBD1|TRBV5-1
TGCGCCAGCAGCCGCTTTTTCCGGGACAGTTCCTACGAGCAGTACTTC
CASSRFFRDSSYEQYF
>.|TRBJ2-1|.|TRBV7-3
TGTGCCAGCAGTTCCGCGTCCTACAATGAGCAGTTCTTC
CASSSASYNEQFF
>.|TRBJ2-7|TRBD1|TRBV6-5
TGTGCCAGCGGACAGGGGTACGAGCAGTACTTC
CASGQGYEQYF
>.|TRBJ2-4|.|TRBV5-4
TGTGCCAGCAGCTTGTTCGTGCAGGGGAACTTC
CASSLFVQGNF
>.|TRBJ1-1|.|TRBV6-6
TGTGCCAGCAGTTTGGGGGGAGAAGTGAACACTGAAGCTTTCTTT
CASSLGGEVNTEAFF
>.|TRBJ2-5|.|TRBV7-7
TGTGCTAGCAGCTTAGCGCGGGGTATTAGGGAGACCCAGTACTTC
CASSLARGIRETQYF
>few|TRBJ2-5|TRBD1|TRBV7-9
TGTGCCAGCAGCTCCGGACAGGGTGGGTTGGAGACCCAGTACTTC
CASSSGQGGLETQYF
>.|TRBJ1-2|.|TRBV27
TGTGCCAGCAGCCTCGGGGGGCAAGGCTACACCTTC
CASSLGGQGYTF
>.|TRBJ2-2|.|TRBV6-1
TGTGCCAGCTACTGGGGGGACCGGGACACCGGGGAGCTGTTTTTT
CASYWGDRDTGELFF
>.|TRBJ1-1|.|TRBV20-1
TGCAGTCCGGACGCGGGCACTGAAGCTTTCTTT
CSPDAGTEAFF
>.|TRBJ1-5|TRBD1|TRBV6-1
TGTGCCAGCAGTGAGCCGGGACAGCGCGCGCCCCAGCATTTT
CASSEPGQRAPQHF
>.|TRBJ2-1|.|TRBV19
TGTGCCAGTAATGGAGCCTATTACAATGAGCAGTTCTTC
CASNGAYYNEQFF
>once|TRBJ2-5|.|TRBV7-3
TGTGCCAGCAGCTTAAGCAGGGATGCAGAGACCCAGTACTTC
CASSLSRDAETQYF
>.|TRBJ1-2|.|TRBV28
TGTGCCAGCAGTCCACCTGGTGTTTGGGGGGGGGCTGGTGGCTACACCTTC
CASSPPGVWGGAGGYTF